This TCR beta chain appears in the sequencing data of a study of somatic mutations in cytotoxic T cells in rheumatoid arthritis. Notes on the study in general: For about an eighth of the 65 patients, a single CD8+ clone accounted for more than 20% of CD8+ cells.

Regarding this clone: Antigen specificity is unknown.

This CDR3 is built from 14 residues. J was trimmed by 2 bases and V by 4 bases; bases with no gene match: 6. Looked up from germline, CDR1 is SGDLS and CDR2 is YYNGEE. Here immunoSEQ multiplex PCR was the method, and the copy in TCRdb shows in-frame clones only, minus some. This table has approximately 3,500 clones, approximately 88% appearing once. Material: CD8+ T cells sorted from blood. The receptor was derived from a man over 45 with rheumatoid arthritis. The chain is built from TRBV9 and TRBJ2-7, with 7 nucleotides matching TRBD1. The CDR3 nucleotides read TGTGCCAGCAGCCCCTCCCAGGGGGCCTACGAGCAGTACTTC. It is translated as CASSPSQGAYEQYF.